This is a list of T cell receptor beta chains from one sample in a study of regulatory T cells. Measured with immunoSEQ multiplex PCR; TCRdb has only the in-frame clones, and not every one. The sample has some 31,000 clones, roughly 92% seen once. The material sequenced was conventional CD4+ T cells sorted from blood. These receptor sequences come from a child aged 2 to 10 with CD3G deficiency. Each CDR3 is given with its conserved first and last residue. The D gene is left open where the match is weak. Size values are once, few and many counts, or a class for expanded clones, and some rows have none.

d_gene: TRBD2
abundance: -
v_gene: TRBV28
j_gene: TRBJ2-1
CDR3aa: CASSSLPGGRGAYNEQFF
CDR3nt: TGTGCCAGCAGTTCTCTACCTGGCGGGAGGGGAGCCTACAATGAGCAGTTCTTC

d_gene: -
abundance: -
v_gene: TRBV28
j_gene: TRBJ1-5
CDR3aa: CASSNKAQPQHF
CDR3nt: TGTGCCAGCAGTAATAAAGCTCAGCCCCAGCATTTT

d_gene: -
abundance: -
v_gene: TRBV10-3
j_gene: TRBJ2-7
CDR3aa: CAISESGGYHEQYF
CDR3nt: TGTGCCATCAGTGAGTCAGGCGGGTACCACGAGCAGTACTTC

d_gene: -
abundance: -
v_gene: TRBV6-1
j_gene: TRBJ2-7
CDR3aa: CASSDTYRDEQYF
CDR3nt: TGTGCCAGCAGTGATACCTACAGGGACGAGCAGTACTTC

d_gene: TRBD2
abundance: -
v_gene: TRBV18
j_gene: TRBJ2-1
CDR3aa: CASSRASGRLGNEQFF
CDR3nt: TGTGCCAGCTCACGGGCTAGCGGGAGACTAGGCAATGAGCAGTTCTTC

d_gene: -
abundance: -
v_gene: TRBV9
j_gene: TRBJ2-3
CDR3aa: CASSRRGTYTDTQYF
CDR3nt: TGTGCCAGCAGCCGTAGAGGGACATACACAGATACGCAGTATTTT

d_gene: TRBD1
abundance: -
v_gene: TRBV10-1
j_gene: TRBJ1-1
CDR3aa: CASSNGTGNALGMNTEAFF
CDR3nt: TGCGCCAGCAGTAATGGGACAGGGAATGCTTTAGGGATGAACACTGAAGCTTTCTTT

d_gene: -
abundance: -
v_gene: TRBV6-6
j_gene: TRBJ2-6
CDR3aa: CASKGRSGANVLTF
CDR3nt: TGTGCCAGCAAGGGACGCTCTGGGGCCAACGTCCTGACTTTC

d_gene: -
abundance: -
v_gene: TRBV5-1
j_gene: TRBJ1-2
CDR3aa: CASSFGANYGYTF
CDR3nt: TGCGCCAGCAGCTTTGGAGCTAACTATGGCTACACCTTC

d_gene: -
abundance: -
v_gene: TRBV10-3
j_gene: TRBJ2-1
CDR3aa: CATGERTTARQFF
CDR3nt: TGTGCCACGGGTGAGAGGACCACCGCCCGGCAGTTCTTC

d_gene: -
abundance: once
v_gene: TRBV6-1
j_gene: TRBJ2-7
CDR3aa: CASSLQGGAYEQYF
CDR3nt: TGTGCCAGCAGTCTACAGGGGGGGGCCTACGAGCAGTACTTC

d_gene: TRBD2
abundance: -
v_gene: TRBV28
j_gene: TRBJ2-7
CDR3aa: CASSSSGSPYEQYF
CDR3nt: TGTGCCAGCAGCTCTAGCGGGAGTCCCTACGAGCAGTACTTC

d_gene: TRBD1
abundance: -
v_gene: TRBV28
j_gene: TRBJ1-5
CDR3aa: CASSLGNNRGDQPQHF
CDR3nt: TGTGCCAGCAGTTTGGGAAACAACAGGGGCGACCAGCCCCAGCATTTT

d_gene: -
abundance: -
v_gene: TRBV7-9
j_gene: TRBJ2-1
CDR3aa: CASSRNRENEQFF
CDR3nt: TGTGCCAGCAGCCGTAACCGGGAAAATGAGCAGTTCTTC

d_gene: -
abundance: -
v_gene: TRBV7-9
j_gene: TRBJ2-3
CDR3aa: CASSLTHTDTQYF
CDR3nt: TGTGCCAGCAGCTTAACACACACAGATACGCAGTATTTT